These 23 T cell receptor beta chains originate from one sample sequenced in a study of T cells in Graves' hyperthyroidism and ophthalmopathy. TCR beta CDR3 region amplification was performed from RNA transcripts. Using the HTBI primer set, a first-round RT-PCR was run on the TCR CDR3. MiXCR was run by TCRdb on the multiplex PCR reads, yielding one entry per CDR3 protein. The sample holds about 640,000 distinct CDR3 sequences, nearly 45% seen once. Sequencing was carried out using peripheral blood or thyroid tissue (not recorded which). Source of these receptors: an adult man with Graves' disease, either hyperthyroidism or ophthalmopathy (not recorded which).

The chain joins TRBV15 to TRBJ2-2, with D hard to call. The ends were cut back, 0 bases at V and 8 bases at J, with 10 bases in the middle. There are 14 residues in the CDR3. The germline gives CDR1 LNHNV, CDR2 YYDKDF (reference sequence). CDR3 amino acids: CATSRDRPTGELFF. CDR3 sequence (DNA): TGTGCCACCAGCAGAGATCGGCCCACGGGGGAGCTGTTTTTT. Filled out from reference TRBV15 and TRBJ2-2, the complete variable domain reads DAMVIQNPRYQVTQFGKPVTLSCSQTLNHNVMYWYQQKSSQAPKLLFHYYDKDFNNEADTPDNFQSRRPNTSFCFLDIRSPGLGDTAMYLCATSRDRPTGELFFGEGSRLTVL.

This clonotype appeared many times. V usage is TRBV2 and J usage is TRBJ2-2; D gene ambiguous. Trimming removed 6 bases at V and 3 bases at J, with 2 bases between. Germline CDR1 reads SNHLY; CDR2 reads FYNNEI. The CDR3 sequence is 11 residues long. The CDR3 reads CASRYTGELFF. CDR3 nucleotides: TGTGCCAGCAGATACACCGGGGAGCTGTTTTTT.

The chain joins TRBV20-1 to TRBJ2-7, with 11 bases matching TRBD1. CDR3 length: 15 amino acids. Germline CDR1 DFQATT, CDR2 SNEGSKA (reference sequence). Trimming cost V 2 bases and J 1 base; bases outside gene matches: 4. The CDR3 coding sequence is TGCAGTGCTAGACCCGGGACAGGGGGTTCCTACGAGCAGTACTTC. Encoded protein: CSARPGTGGSYEQYF.

The table lists this clonotype with many counts. This chain links TRBV9 with TRBJ2-5; D might be TRBD2 (6 bases). Germline loops: CDR1 SGDLS, CDR2 YYNGEE. V was pared by 3 bases and J by 4 bases, with 13 bases between. The CDR3 is 14 residues long. CDR3 region: CASSAGTARETQYF. The CDR3 DNA reads TGTGCCAGCAGCGCCGGGACTGCGCGAGAGACCCAGTACTTC. Based on the CDR3 plus reference TRBV9 and TRBJ2-5, the full variable domain is DSGVTQTPKHLITATGQRVTLRCSPRSGDLSVYWYQQSLDQGLQFLIQYYNGEERAKGNILERFSAQQFPDLHSELNLSSLELGDSALYFCASSAGTARETQYFGPGTRLLVL.

This clonotype was counted between two and nine times. The J gene is TRBJ1-2, the V gene TRBV29-1; 9 bases fit TRBD1. Germline CDR1 and CDR2: SQVTM and ANQGSEA. CDR3 size: 14 residues. Trimming removed 1 base from V and 4 bases from J; junction bases left unmatched: 4. CDR3 bases: TGCAGCGTTGAAGTGCGGGGACAGGGCTATGGCTACACCTTC. The encoded protein is CSVEVRGQGYGYTF. Filled out from reference TRBV29-1 and TRBJ1-2, the complete variable domain reads SAVISQKPSRDICQRGTSLTIQCQVDSQVTMMFWYRQQPGQSLTLIATANQGSEATYESGFVIDKFPISRPNLTFSTLTVSNMSPEDSSIYLCSVEVRGQGYGYTFGSGTRLTVV.

This clonotype appeared once. This sequence joins TRBV7-4 and TRBJ2-5; 8 nucleotides align to TRBD2. The junction had 19 bases not matched to a gene; V was cut back by 5 bases and J by 2 bases. The CDR3 loop spans 19 amino acids. Germline V CDR1 and CDR2: SGHVT, SQSDAQ. The CDR3 DNA follows: TGTGCCAGCAGCCCTCCGGGACATCTTATGGGACTAGATCAAGAGACCCAGTACTTC. As protein: CASSPPGHLMGLDQETQYF.

Remarks on this clonotype: The CDR3 does not close with the conserved phenylalanine or tryptophan, likely indicating a read error. The rearrangement joins TRBV20-1 to TRBJ1-2; D perhaps matches TRBD1 (5 bases). The CDR3 runs 14 residues. Germline CDR1 reads DFQATT; CDR2 reads SNEGSKA (reference sequence). Trimming took off 5 bases at V and 0 bases at J, with 13 bases between the two ends. CDR3 region: CSAQDSSANYGYTY. CDR3 in DNA: TGCAGTGCTCAAGACAGTTCAGCTAACTATGGCTACACCTAC.

The chain carries TRBV6-5 and TRBJ1-2; D remains ambiguous. V lost 4 bases to trimming and J lost 4 bases, with 16 bases between them. Germline V lookup: CDR1 MNHEY, CDR2 SVGAGI. CDR3 length equals 15 residues. The DNA for the CDR3 is TGTGCCAGCAGTTCCGCAAGCAGCCCCTTCTATGGCTACACCTTC. It is translated as CASSSASSPFYGYTF.

The chain couples TRBV7-3 to TRBJ2-7, with TRBD1 matching over 7 bases. Germline CDR1 is SGHTA and CDR2 is FQGTGA. The CDR3 is 15 residues long. V lost 5 bases, J lost 3 bases, and 10 bases stayed unmatched. The CDR3 DNA reads as TGTGCCAGCAGCATCCTCTCGACAGGGAACTACGAGCAGTACTTC. Its protein product is CASSILSTGNYEQYF.

The chain has TRBV24-1 and TRBJ2-7; possible D gene TRBD2, 6 bases. Germline V gene data show CDR1 as KGHDR and CDR2 as SFDVKD. This CDR3 is built from 12 residues. The V end was cut by 4 bases, the J end by 11 bases, with 14 bases between. The CDR3 protein is CATSDSGTDKYF. The CDR3 DNA reads as TGTGCCACCAGTGACTCTGGGACTGATAAGTACTTC.

About this clonotype: This may be a read error, as it is one base from a much larger clone. V gene TRBV12-3 or TRBV12-4 combines with J gene TRBJ1-1, with D unresolved. The CDR3 contains 14 residues. The chain's CDR3 is CASSLGVLNTEALF. CDR3 nucleotides: TGTGCCAGCAGCTTAGGCGTATTGAACACTGAAGCTTTGTTT.

This clonotype was recorded a few times. The rearrangement joins TRBV19 to TRBJ1-2; D is unclear. The germline gives CDR1 LNHDA, CDR2 SQIVND (reference sequence). V lost 4 bases to trimming and J lost 4 bases, with 13 bases between them. The CDR3 has 14 amino acids. The CDR3 region is CASSTQQSLYGYTF. As DNA, the CDR3 is TGTGCCAGTAGTACCCAACAGAGTCTCTATGGCTACACCTTC.

V and J are TRBV20-1 and TRBJ2-7; 8 nucleotides align to TRBD1. The CDR3 has 16 residues. Germline-derived CDR1 and CDR2 are DFQATT and SNEGSKA (reference sequence). Trimming removed 0 bases from V and 3 bases from J; junction bases left unmatched: 10. Here the CDR3 DNA reads TGCAGTGCTAGAGATTCGACAGGGGTTGCGGACTACGAGCAGTACTTC. Amino acids: CSARDSTGVADYEQYF.

This clonotype was seen many times. The CDR3 protein is CASSPRTGDDEKLFF. CDR3 nucleotide sequence: TGTGCCAGCAGCCCCAGGACAGGGGACGACGAAAAACTGTTTTTT. The chain has TRBV7-9 and TRBJ1-4; 9 nucleotides agree with TRBD1. Germline V lookup: CDR1 SEHNR, CDR2 FQNEAQ (reference sequence). There are 15 residues in the CDR3. J was trimmed by 8 bases and V by 5 bases; bases with no gene match: 9.

V gene TRBV24-1 combines with J gene TRBJ2-2; D is possibly TRBD1 (5 bases). V shed 3 bases and J shed 0 bases, with 10 bases lying between them. Germline-derived CDR1 and CDR2 are KGHDR and SFDVKD. The CDR3 runs to 16 residues. CDR3 bases: TGTGCCACCAGTGATGGTGTGACAGCGAACACCGGGGAGCTGTTTTTT. It codes for CATSDGVTANTGELFF.

At least ten counts were recorded for this clonotype. The rearrangement uses TRBV7-9 and TRBJ1-2, with D tentatively TRBD1 (5 bases). Germline lookup yields CDR1 SEHNR and CDR2 FQNEAQ (reference sequence). The V end was cut by 6 bases, the J end by 6 bases, with 14 bases between. There are 13 residues in the CDR3. CDR3 sequence (DNA): TGTGCCAGCAGTGCGATGGGACTACATGGCTACACCTTC. It yields the protein CASSAMGLHGYTF.

Notes on this clonotype: Compared with germline, one end of the junction differs, possibly owing to a read error. The rearrangement links TRBV12-3 or TRBV12-4 to TRBJ1-1; D is perhaps TRBD1 (5 bases). This CDR3 is built from 13 residues. The CDR3 region has the DNA TGTGTCAGCAGTTTGACAGCGAACACTGAAGCTTTCTTT. Amino acid sequence: CVSSLTANTEAFF.

V gene TRBV19 combines with J gene TRBJ1-2; D call uncertain. The CDR3 extends over 17 amino acids. Germline CDR1 LNHDA, CDR2 SQIVND (reference sequence). Deletions cut 1 base from V and 8 bases from J, with 23 bases between. Written as DNA, the CDR3 is TGTGCCAGTAGTATAGGTAGGCGGGCAGGATTGGCATCGGGCTACACCTTC. This encodes CASSIGRRAGLASGYTF.

The table lists this clonotype with a few counts. V and J are TRBV9 and TRBJ1-2, with D possibly matching TRBD1 (5 bases). Trimming removed 3 bases at V and 4 bases at J, with 25 bases between. The V gene's germline CDR1 is SGDLS and CDR2 YYNGEE. CDR3 length: 18 residues. Here the CDR3 reads CASSAQGLGSSESYGYTF. The CDR3 DNA is TGTGCCAGCAGCGCCCAGGGACTAGGATCTTCTGAGAGCTATGGCTACACCTTC.

V usage is TRBV24-1 and J usage is TRBJ1-2; 8 bases line up with TRBD1. Losses at the gene ends were 3 bases for V and 1 base for J; bases not matched to a gene: 3. From germline, CDR1 is KGHDR and CDR2 SFDVKD. The CDR3 totals 15 residues. The DNA of the CDR3 is TGTGCCACCAGTGATGCCGACAGGGGTAACTATGGCTACACCTTC. Its protein is CATSDADRGNYGYTF.

This clonotype appeared many times. The chain carries TRBV29-1 and TRBJ2-7, with 9 positions matching TRBD1. Germline V CDR1 and CDR2: SQVTM, ANQGSEA. The CDR3 has 12 residues. V shed 7 bases and J 1 base; nucleotides not matched to a gene: 2. For the CDR3, the DNA is TGCAGCGGGGGACAGGGATCCTACGAGCAGTACTTC. Amino acids: CSGGQGSYEQYF.

The V and J genes are TRBV2 and TRBJ1-2; 9 bases align to TRBD1. Germline V gene lookup returns CDR1 SNHLY and CDR2 FYNNEI. The length of the CDR3 is 15 residues. V shed 4 bases, J shed 3 bases, and the junction held 6 bases outside the gene matches. CDR3 DNA sequence: TGTGCCAGCAGTGTTTTTACAGGGGGCGACTATGGCTACACCTTC. Its protein is CASSVFTGGDYGYTF.

This chain connects TRBV2 to TRBJ1-4; D possibly corresponds to TRBD1 (6 bases). The germline gives CDR1 SNHLY, CDR2 FYNNEI. The V gene lost 6 bases and the J gene lost 5 bases, with 16 bases spanning the gap. This CDR3 spans 15 amino acids. The CDR3 region has the DNA TGTGCCAGCAGCCAAGTCGGGCAGGGGAATGAAAAACTGTTTTTT. Translated: CASSQVGQGNEKLFF.